A single sample gave rise to the 14 T cell receptor beta chains below, sequenced in a study of T cell responses to AZD1222 COVID-19 vaccine. Using immunoSEQ multiplex PCR, the repertoire was profiled, and TCRdb retains in-frame clones only, with some absent. This table has 150,000 to 200,000 clones, 85% to 95% appearing once. The material was peripheral blood, obtained on day 0 of AZD1222 vaccination. The receptors come from an adult in good health.

The rearrangement joins TRBV5-4 to TRBJ2-1, with 14 bases aligning to TRBD2. There are 17 residues in the CDR3. After removal of 2 bases from V and 6 bases from J, the junction contained 7 bases not matched to a gene. Germline CDR1 is SGHNT and CDR2 is YYREEE (reference sequence). The CDR3 here is CASSFRLAGGQSNEQFF. As DNA, the CDR3 is TGTGCCAGCAGCTTCCGACTAGCGGGAGGGCAGAGCAATGAGCAGTTCTTC.

The rearrangement links TRBV6-5 to TRBJ1-2; possibly TRBD1 for D (6 bases). V gave up 6 bases and J gave up 8 bases, with 10 bases separating them. The CDR3 consists of 11 residues. Germline V gene lookup returns CDR1 MNHEY and CDR2 SVGAGI. CDR3 DNA sequence: TGTGCCAGCAGGTCGAGGGGGGGCTACACCTTC. As protein: CASRSRGGYTF.

This sequence joins TRBV11-1 and TRBJ1-6, with 7 bases matching TRBD1. The CDR3 consists of 15 residues. Germline V gene sequence: CDR1 SGHAT, CDR2 FQDESV (reference sequence). V was clipped by 1 base and J by 10 bases; unmatched bases: 7. Written as DNA, the CDR3 is TGTGCCAGCAGCTTAGTGGGGCAGGGGGACTCACCCCTCCACTTT. Translation gives CASSLVGQGDSPLHF.

This clone was picked up one time. V and J are TRBV4-1 and TRBJ2-7; no reliable D call. The CDR3 length is 15 residues. Germline V gene sequence: CDR1 MGHRA, CDR2 YSYEKL. V lost 0 bases and J lost 2, with 11 bases in between. In DNA form, the CDR3 reads TGCGCCAGCAGCCAAGAACACTGGGCGGCCTACGAGCAGTACTTC. This translates into CASSQEHWAAYEQYF.

J is TRBJ1-6 and V is TRBV7-2; D unclear. The CDR3 covers 17 residues. Trimming left V 0 bases short and J 6 bases short, with 15 bases between. Germline V gives CDR1 SGHTA, CDR2 FQGNSA. In DNA, the CDR3 is TGTGCCAGCAGCTTAGCAGATGTAACAGCGGTTAATTCACCCCTCCACTTT. This translates into CASSLADVTAVNSPLHF.

The rearrangement joins TRBV21-1 to TRBJ1-2. TRBV21-1 is assigned pseudogene status. The CDR3 totals 16 residues. The CDR3 is CASSRGVQAAFYGYTF. CDR3 bases: TGTGCCAGCAGCAGAGGGGTCCAGGCTGCCTTCTATGGCTACACCTTC.

This rearrangement joins TRBV7-9 to TRBJ2-1; the D gene is possibly TRBD1 (5 bases). The CDR3 has 18 amino acids. V was pared by 1 base and J by 0 bases, with 16 bases between. Germline V gene data show CDR1 as SEHNR and CDR2 as FQNEAQ (reference sequence). As DNA, the CDR3 is TGTGCCAGCAGCTTAGGGGGCTATGGTCTGGGCTCCTACAATGAGCAGTTCTTC. It translates to CASSLGGYGLGSYNEQFF.

The chain joins TRBV5-4 to TRBJ1-1; no definite D call. Germline CDR1 SGHNT, CDR2 YYREEE (reference sequence). This CDR3 is built from 14 residues. V lost 4 bases and J 6 bases, leaving 16 bases between the germline ends. The CDR3 DNA follows: TGTGCCAGCAGCCCCGACGCGTGGGCCGCTGAAGCTTTCTTT. Protein product: CASSPDAWAAEAFF.

The rearrangement uses TRBV7-2 and TRBJ1-5; TRBD1 matches 7 bases. Germline CDR1 SGHTA, CDR2 FQGNSA. V lost 4 bases, J lost 7 bases, and 7 bases stayed unmatched. This CDR3 is 14 amino acids long. The CDR3 nucleotides read TGTGCCAGCAGCTCCCGGGACAGAGCCCAGCCCCAGCATTTT. Its translation: CASSSRDRAQPQHF.

The rearrangement links TRBV27 to TRBJ2-7; D possibly corresponds to TRBD1 (5 bases). The germline V gene encodes CDR1 MNHEY and CDR2 SMNVEV (reference sequence). The CDR3 contains 13 residues. Trimming took off 5 bases at V and 2 bases at J, with 10 bases between the two ends. CDR3 protein: CASSLDSTYEQYF. DNA for the CDR3: TGTGCCAGCAGTCTCGACAGTACCTACGAGCAGTACTTC.

The genes are TRBV30 and TRBJ1-1; TRBD1 matches 8 bases. This CDR3 has 13 amino acids. Germline trimming cut 5 bases from V and 4 bases from J; bases unmatched to any gene: 6. CDR1 and CDR2 (germline): GTSNPN, SVGIG (reference sequence). DNA of the CDR3: TGTGCCTGGGATCCCGACAGGGGCACTGAAGCTTTCTTT. Translating gives CAWDPDRGTEAFF.

The rearrangement links TRBV7-2 to TRBJ2-7, with 7 bases identical to TRBD2. The CDR3 runs 14 residues. Germline V gives CDR1 SGHTA, CDR2 FQGNSA. Trimming at V came to 5 bases and at J to 2 bases, leaving 6 bases not matched to a gene. CDR3 sequence (DNA): TGTGCCAGCAGCCCGGGGACTAATCCCTACGAGCAGTACTTC. Protein: CASSPGTNPYEQYF.

This chain joins TRBV19 and TRBJ1-5; a possible D gene is TRBD1 (6 bases). Trimming took 3 bases from V and 7 from J, leaving 13 bases between them. This CDR3 has 14 amino acids. Germline V gene lookup returns CDR1 LNHDA and CDR2 SQIVND (reference sequence). CDR3 loop: CASSITGLGQPQHF. The CDR3, as DNA: TGTGCCAGTAGTATTACAGGGCTTGGGCAGCCCCAGCATTTT. Together with reference TRBV19 and TRBJ1-5, the CDR3 gives the full variable domain: DGGITQSPKYLFRKEGQNVTLSCEQNLNHDAMYWYRQDPGQGLRLIYYSQIVNDFQKGDIAEGYSVSREKKESFPLTVTSAQKNPTAFYLCASSITGLGQPQHFGDGTRLSIL.

Only a few counts were recorded for this clone. The chain links TRBV5-4 to TRBJ1-6; TRBD1 agrees at 7 bases. The CDR3 has 14 residues. J was trimmed by 9 bases and V by 4 bases; bases with no gene match: 7. CDR1 and CDR2 (germline): SGHNT, YYREEE (reference sequence). In DNA form, the CDR3 reads TGTGCCAGCAGCGTGGACAGGTCGGCTTCACCCCTCCACTTT. As protein: CASSVDRSASPLHF.